These 23 T cell receptor beta chains originate from one sample sequenced in a study of shared clonotypes between healthy human individuals. TCRdb's copy holds only in-frame clones and misses some; the assay was immunoSEQ multiplex PCR. The sample lists 1 million to 1.3 million clones, more than 75% seen once, with 0.5% to 0.65% in the top ten. The sample was memory CD4+ T cells from PBMCs. As to subset: CD45RA-negative fraction. These receptors were obtained from a young man in good health. Some clones in this sample may be carry-over from other donors' samples.

V is TRBV5-4 and J is TRBJ2-5; D call uncertain. This CDR3 contains 14 residues. CDR1 is SGHNT, CDR2 YYREEE, per germline (reference sequence). V lost 0 bases to trimming and J lost 0 bases, with 6 bases between them. The CDR3 protein is CASSLGPYQETQYF. CDR3 sequence (DNA): TGTGCCAGCAGCTTGGGGCCCTACCAAGAGACCCAGTACTTC.

J is TRBJ1-1 and V is TRBV5-5; D gene unclear. The CDR3 has 13 amino acids. Germline V gene data show CDR1 as SGHKS and CDR2 as YYEKEE (reference sequence). V lost 3 bases and J lost 3, with 9 bases in between. The CDR3 DNA follows: TGTGCCAGCAGCTATACACGGGACACTGAAGCTTTCTTT. Protein: CASSYTRDTEAFF. The full variable domain, its missing parts supplied by reference TRBV5-5 and TRBJ1-1, is DAGVTQSPTHLIKTRGQQVTLRCSPISGHKSVSWYQQVLGQGPQFIFQYYEKEERGRGNFPDRFSARQFPNYSSELNVNALLLGDSALYLCASSYTRDTEAFFGQGTRLTVV.

The chain carries TRBV4-1 and TRBJ1-2, with TRBD1 identical over 7 bases. The CDR3 totals 16 residues. With V trimmed by 1 base and J by 4 bases, 9 bases remained unmatched. The V gene's germline CDR1 is MGHRA and CDR2 YSYEKL. Here the CDR3 DNA reads TGCGCCAGCAGCCAAGCTAGAGGTGACAGGGTCTATGGCTACACCTTC. Its translation is CASSQARGDRVYGYTF.

The chain recombines TRBV7-2 with TRBJ2-1, with a weak D call TRBD2 (5 bases). The V end was cut by 6 bases, the J end by 10 bases, with 7 bases between. The CDR3 consists of 10 residues. Germline-derived CDR1 and CDR2 are SGHTA and FQGNSA. The CDR3 DNA sequence: TGTGCCAGCAGTCAGCGGGAGCAGTTCTTC. Translation: CASSQREQFF.

Points on this clone: The junction does not match germline at one end; this may be a read error. The chain employs TRBV5-1 and TRBJ2-5; possibly TRBD1 for D (5 bases). There are 14 residues in the CDR3. The germline gives CDR1 SGHRS, CDR2 YFSETQ. The CDR3 sequence is CASSLPGSQQTQYF. Here the CDR3 DNA reads TGCGCCAGCAGCCTCCCAGGGTCCCAACAGACCCAGTACTTC.

This clone was picked up a small number of times. DNA of the CDR3: TGCAGCGTTGTCGGATTAATGAACACTGAAGCTTTCTTT. Translation gives CSVVGLMNTEAFF. V and J are TRBV29-1 and TRBJ1-1; D is unresolved. The CDR3 length is 13 residues. V gave up 4 bases and J gave up 0 bases, with 9 bases separating them. CDR1 and CDR2 (germline): SQVTM, ANQGSEA.

The chain combines TRBV30 with TRBJ1-2, with D maybe TRBD1 (5 bases). This CDR3 spans 14 amino acids. Germline V CDR1 and CDR2: GTSNPN, SVGIG (reference sequence). Trimming took 1 base from V and 4 from J, leaving 13 bases between them. This chain's CDR3 is CAWSDSGQAYGYTF. CDR3 nucleotide sequence: TGTGCCTGGAGTGACTCGGGGCAGGCCTATGGCTACACCTTC.

The gene calls are TRBV15 and TRBJ2-3; D may be TRBD2 (5 bases). The CDR3 is 16 residues long. Deletions cut 0 bases from V and 7 bases from J, with 17 bases between. Germline lookup yields CDR1 LNHNV and CDR2 YYDKDF (reference sequence). CDR3 sequence reads: CATSRDYRRDRNTQYF. CDR3 DNA sequence: TGTGCCACCAGCAGAGATTACCGTCGGGATAGAAATACGCAGTATTTT.

J is TRBJ2-7 and V is TRBV5-4; unclear D gene. The CDR3 totals 12 residues. CDR1 and CDR2 from the germline V gene are SGHNT and YYREEE (reference sequence). Trimming removed 3 bases from V and 5 bases from J, with 9 bases in between. The CDR3 protein is CASSSNGDEQYF. CDR3 in DNA: TGTGCCAGCAGCTCGAATGGGGACGAGCAGTACTTC.

This clone occurred once. The V gene is TRBV7-2, the J gene TRBJ2-2, with D uncertain. CDR1 is SGHTA and CDR2 is FQGNSA in the germline V gene. The CDR3 length is 16 residues. V was cut by 2 bases and J by 4 bases, with 14 bases left in between. As DNA, the CDR3 is TGTGCCAGCAGCTTACAGGCAGATTCTTCCACCGGGGAGCTGTTTTTT. Translating gives CASSLQADSSTGELFF.

This clone was observed once. The chain joins TRBV19 to TRBJ2-7; the D is unclear. Trimming shortened V by 7 bases and J by 3 bases, and 19 bases separated the two germline ends. Germline V lookup: CDR1 LNHDA, CDR2 SQIVND (reference sequence). The CDR3 loop spans 15 amino acids. CDR3 sequence: CASKSNDGGRYEQYF. Here the CDR3 DNA reads TGTGCCAGTAAATCCAACGATGGCGGTCGCTACGAGCAGTACTTC.

J is TRBJ1-2 and V is TRBV7-2; no firm D call. Germline-derived CDR1 and CDR2 are SGHTA and FQGNSA. The length of the CDR3 is 14 residues. The V end lost 7 bases, the J end lost 4 bases, and 16 bases lay between the germline ends. CDR3 bases: TGTGCCAGCATAGCTGTGGCGGCTGGCTATGGCTACACCTTC. Its protein is CASIAVAAGYGYTF.

V and J are TRBV6-6 and TRBJ1-5, with D possibly TRBD1 on 6 matching bases. The CDR3 contains 16 residues. V was clipped by 7 bases and J by 0 bases, with 16 bases between them. The germline gives CDR1 MNHNY, CDR2 SVGAGI (reference sequence). In DNA form, the CDR3 reads TGTGCCAGCACTTCACAGGGTCAGATTAGCAATCAGCCCCAGCATTTT. This encodes CASTSQGQISNQPQHF.

There are a few counts of this clone. The chain links TRBV21-1 to TRBJ2-2; no DNA check was done on the table's D call, TRBD2. TRBV21-1 is noted as a pseudogene. The CDR3 covers 20 residues. The CDR3 loop reads CASTERLRTVRRSNTGELFF. The DNA of the CDR3 is TGTGCCAGCACAGAGAGACTGAGAACCGTCCGGAGGTCGAACACCGGGGAGCTGTTTTTT.

The J gene is TRBJ1-2, the V gene TRBV20-1; D unresolved. CDR3 length equals 11 residues. Germline assignment: CDR1 DFQATT and CDR2 SNEGSKA (reference sequence). The CDR3 sequence is CGRLANYGYTF. DNA for the CDR3: TGCGGCAGGTTGGCTAACTATGGCTACACCTTC.

The rearrangement uses TRBV10-3 and TRBJ1-1; no firm D call. V shed 8 bases and J shed 2 bases, with 15 bases lying between them. The germline CDR1 and CDR2 sequences are ENHRY and SYGVKD. The CDR3 is 14 amino acids. CDR3 loop: CAIRGGQLNTEAFF. DNA of the CDR3: TGTGCCATCCGTGGTGGGCAGTTAAACACTGAAGCTTTCTTT.

This chain links TRBV30 with TRBJ1-6; 8 bases fit TRBD1. This CDR3 comprises 15 residues. The germline V gene encodes CDR1 GTSNPN and CDR2 SVGIG (reference sequence). Losses at the gene ends were 3 bases for V and 7 bases for J; bases not matched to a gene: 8. The CDR3 DNA is TGTGCCTGGAGGAACCGGGACAGGTTCAATTCACCCCTCCACTTT. Protein: CAWRNRDRFNSPLHF.

The V call is TRBV6-5, the J call TRBJ1-3; tentative D call: TRBD1 (5 bases). CDR1 and CDR2 (germline): MNHEY, SVGAGI. This CDR3 region has 14 residues. V lost 8 bases, J lost 0 bases, and 11 bases lay in between. In DNA form, the CDR3 reads TGTGCCAGCTTTACAGGCTTCTCTGGAAACACCATATATTTT. Translation: CASFTGFSGNTIYF.

The rearrangement uses TRBV10-2 and TRBJ1-5, with D unresolved. This CDR3 region has 16 residues. Germline CDR1 is WSHSY and CDR2 is SAAADI. Trimming pared 3 bases from V and 8 bases from J, leaving 20 bases between. The CDR3 sequence: CASSEGTGRSWEPQHF. CDR3 nucleotides: TGCGCCAGCAGTGAAGGAACCGGGAGGAGTTGGGAGCCCCAGCATTTT.

In DNA form, the CDR3 reads TGTGCCAGCAGTGGAACAGCGGGGAATGAAAAACTGTTTTTT. It codes for CASSGTAGNEKLFF. The chain has TRBV2 and TRBJ1-4; no definite D call. This CDR3 spans 14 amino acids. The V gene lost 4 bases and the J gene lost 5 bases, with 11 bases spanning the gap. CDR1 and CDR2 from the germline V gene are SNHLY and FYNNEI.

The chain carries TRBV28 and TRBJ2-7; no clear D. V was shortened by 2 bases and J by 1 base, with 12 bases between the two germline ends. CDR1 and CDR2 (germline): MDHEN, SYDVKM. The CDR3 is made up of 15 amino acids. The CDR3 sequence: CASSLGRFFSYEQYF. In DNA, the CDR3 is TGTGCCAGCAGTTTAGGCAGATTTTTTTCCTACGAGCAGTACTTC. The full variable domain, its missing parts supplied by reference TRBV28 and TRBJ2-7, is DVKVTQSSRYLVKRTGEKVFLECVQDMDHENMFWYRQDPGLGLRLIYFSYDVKMKEKGDIPEGYSVSREKKERFSLILESASTNQTSMYLCASSLGRFFSYEQYFGPGTRLTVT.

The J gene is TRBJ2-1, the V gene TRBV19, with a tentative D call TRBD1 (5 bases). Germline-derived CDR1 and CDR2 are LNHDA and SQIVND (reference sequence). The V end lost 5 bases, the J end lost 10 bases, and 18 bases lay between the germline ends. CDR3 size: 14 residues. The CDR3 DNA reads TGTGCCAGTAGTGGGGCCAATAACCAAGGGGAGCAGTTCTTC. It translates to CASSGANNQGEQFF.

As to this clone: The same CDR3 also results from other DNA sequences found in this sample. The chain couples TRBV28 to TRBJ1-1; D not resolved. The CDR3 is 12 amino acids. Trimming cost V 2 bases and J 5 bases, with 6 bases left between them. Germline-derived CDR1 and CDR2 are MDHEN and SYDVKM. The CDR3 DNA reads as TGTGCCAGCAGTTTAAGTTGGACTGAAGCTTTCTTT. Translation: CASSLSWTEAFF.